This T cell receptor beta chain was captured in a study of regulatory T cells in long-lasting Graves disease. Findings of the study overall: In persistent patients, shared public clonotypes (roughly 3,000) outnumbered those in new patients (approximately 880). Results may be inaccurate due to the small sample size.

Building of the TCR beta libraries involved iRepertoire HTBI primers and Arm-PCR of CDR3 regions. Using its own MiXCR run on the multiplex PCR reads, TCRdb lists one record per CDR3 protein. The table lists roughly 500,000 distinct CDR3 sequences, about 22% of them singletons. Germline assignment: CDR1 MDHEN and CDR2 SYDVKM. The CDR3 covers 14 residues. The V end was cut by 6 bases, the J end by 6 bases, with 14 bases between. The time point denotes: persistent/refractory GD, antithyroid drugs over 5 years with positive TRAb. The authors made the TCR library using RNA they extracted from PBMCs. In this sample, this clonotype turned up a few times. Its specificity is not known.

The TCR was taken from a female donor with Graves disease. This specimen was peripheral blood mononuclear cells (PBMCs), taken when the disease was refractory, from a patient treated with antithyroid drugs. This chain joins TRBV28 and TRBJ2-2; D is unclear. DNA for the CDR3: TGTGCCAGCAGCCGGCTGCAGGCTCCCGGGGAGCTGTTTTTT. This gives the protein CASSRLQAPGELFF.